A single sample gave rise to the 17 T cell receptor beta chains below, sequenced in a study of high-grade serous ovarian cancer treatment subgroups. Tumor samples were taken before definitive surgery or chemotherapy. Clones were read by immunoSEQ multiplex PCR, and TCRdb kept only the in-frame ones, dropping some. Altogether over 15,000 clones are present, approximately 73% being singletons, with the ten largest covering more than 3.5%. Sequencing was performed on tumor tissue. These TCRs come from a human donor with high-grade serous ovarian cancer.

The chain is built from TRBV19 and TRBJ1-5; tentatively, D is TRBD1 (6 bases). This CDR3 region has 14 residues. Deletions cut 7 bases from V and 4 bases from J, with 14 bases between. The germline V gene encodes CDR1 LNHDA and CDR2 SQIVND (reference sequence). The CDR3 is CASKPGAGNQPQHF. DNA of the CDR3: TGTGCCAGTAAGCCGGGGGCGGGAAATCAGCCCCAGCATTTT.

The chain recombines TRBV29-1 with TRBJ1-5; D may be TRBD1 (5 bases). The CDR3 totals 14 residues. The germline V gene encodes CDR1 SQVTM and CDR2 ANQGSEA. V lost 6 bases to trimming and J lost 7 bases, with 19 bases between them. CDR3 sequence reads: CSVMTQGGVQPQHF. CDR3 nucleotide sequence: TGCAGCGTCATGACCCAGGGAGGTGTGCAGCCCCAGCATTTT.

The chain is built from TRBV19 and TRBJ2-7, with TRBD2 identical over 8 bases. Germline V lookup: CDR1 LNHDA, CDR2 SQIVND (reference sequence). Trimming took 3 bases from V and 3 from J; bases not matched to a gene: 4. The CDR3 is made up of 14 amino acids. The CDR3 DNA is TGTGCCAGTAGTATCGGTAGCGGGGACTACGAGCAGTACTTC. It specifies CASSIGSGDYEQYF.

This clone showed up just once. V is TRBV7-2 and J is TRBJ1-6, with 7 bases aligning to TRBD1. The trim removed 5 bases at V and 9 bases at J, leaving 13 bases unmatched. There are 16 residues in the CDR3. The germline V gene encodes CDR1 SGHTA and CDR2 FQGNSA. As DNA, the CDR3 is TGTGCCAGCAGCAGATACTCTGACAGGGTTGGTTCACCCCTCCACTTT. Amino acids: CASSRYSDRVGSPLHF.

This clone was seen only a few times. This rearrangement joins TRBV19 to TRBJ2-7; TRBD1 aligns across 7 bases. The germline CDR1 and CDR2 sequences are LNHDA and SQIVND (reference sequence). The CDR3 has 16 amino acids. V lost 5 bases, J lost 0 bases, and 10 bases stayed unmatched. The CDR3 sequence is CASSAPAGTASYEQYF. The DNA of the CDR3 is TGTGCCAGTAGTGCCCCGGCCGGGACAGCCTCCTACGAGCAGTACTTC.

J is TRBJ1-4 and V is TRBV5-5, with TRBD1 as a possible D gene (6 bases). CDR3 length: 14 residues. Germline V CDR1 and CDR2: SGHKS, YYEKEE (reference sequence). Trimming cost V 4 bases and J 6 bases, with 13 bases left between them. This CDR3 is CASSPTGTDEKLFF. As DNA, the CDR3 is TGTGCCAGCAGCCCGACAGGAACGGATGAAAAACTGTTTTTT.

The chain employs TRBV7-3 and TRBJ2-1; no definite D call. V lost 2 bases to trimming and J lost 5 bases, with 7 bases between them. Germline lookup yields CDR1 SGHTA and CDR2 FQGTGA. The CDR3 totals 13 residues. CDR3 sequence reads: CASSLSPNNEQFF. The CDR3 DNA reads TGTGCCAGCAGCTTATCCCCCAACAATGAGCAGTTCTTC.

This chain joins TRBV4-1 and TRBJ2-2, with 16 bases identical to TRBD2. The germline V gene encodes CDR1 MGHRA and CDR2 YSYEKL. V lost 7 bases to trimming and J lost 4 bases; unmatched junction nucleotides: 12. The CDR3 totals 19 residues. The CDR3 DNA is TGCGCCAGCAACTACCCGGGACTAGCGGGGGGGCAGATCACCGGGGAGCTGTTTTTT. Its protein product is CASNYPGLAGGQITGELFF.

The table lists this clone with a count of one. The V call is TRBV28, the J call TRBJ1-2; D is unresolved. The CDR3 consists of 15 residues. V was pared by 6 bases and J by 6 bases, with 20 bases between. Germline lookup yields CDR1 MDHEN and CDR2 SYDVKM. The DNA for the CDR3 is TGTGCCAGCAGCCCCAGACGGACCCCGTCTAATGGCTACACCTTC. Its protein product is CASSPRRTPSNGYTF.

This chain links TRBV6-1 with TRBJ2-7, with unresolved D. Trimming cost V 7 bases and J 0 bases, with 13 bases left between them. The CDR3 is 14 amino acids. Germline values: CDR1 MNHNS, CDR2 SASEGT. For the CDR3, the DNA is TGTGCCAGCACCGCCTCCTACAGCTCCTACGAGCAGTACTTC. It yields the protein CASTASYSSYEQYF.

The rearrangement uses TRBV20-1 and TRBJ2-3; D ambiguous. V was shortened by 6 bases and J by 4 bases, with 8 bases between the two germline ends. This CDR3 spans 11 amino acids. The V gene's germline CDR1 is DFQATT and CDR2 SNEGSKA (reference sequence). CDR3 sequence: CSALQPDTQYF. The CDR3 nucleotides read TGCAGTGCCCTACAGCCAGATACGCAGTATTTT.

This clone showed up just a few times. The chain carries TRBV19 and TRBJ1-4, with D unresolved. This CDR3 region has 13 residues. Trimming pared 5 bases from V and 4 bases from J, leaving 8 bases between. Germline V gene lookup returns CDR1 LNHDA and CDR2 SQIVND (reference sequence). CDR3: CASSLRSNEKLFF. DNA of the CDR3: TGTGCCAGTAGTCTGAGAAGTAATGAAAAACTGTTTTTT.

J is TRBJ2-3 and V is TRBV11-3; weak D call: TRBD1 (6 bases). Germline V gene lookup returns CDR1 SGHNT and CDR2 YENEEA. The CDR3 has 13 residues. The V end was cut by 8 bases, the J end by 0 bases, with 9 bases between. CDR3 residues: CASSRGSTDTQYF. The CDR3 coding sequence is TGTGCCAGCTCCAGGGGTAGCACAGATACGCAGTATTTT.

This rearrangement joins TRBV5-5 to TRBJ1-1, with a tentative D call TRBD1 (6 bases). Germline V gene sequence: CDR1 SGHKS, CDR2 YYEKEE (reference sequence). This CDR3 comprises 15 residues. V was clipped by 4 bases and J by 6 bases, with 19 bases between them. The CDR3 DNA sequence: TGTGCCAGCAGCGTGTCGCAGGGGCGATCTCCTGAAGCTTTCTTT. Translation: CASSVSQGRSPEAFF.

The V gene is TRBV10-3, the J gene TRBJ2-7; 8 bases are shared with TRBD1. CDR1 and CDR2 (germline): ENHRY, SYGVKD. The CDR3 is 15 amino acids. V trimming: 8 bases; J trimming: 7 bases; junction bases outside the gene matches: 16. CDR3 in DNA: TGTGCCATCGGCCTGGGTGACAGGGGAGTTCGGGAGCAGTACTTC. Translated, it gives CAIGLGDRGVREQYF.

The CDR3 coding sequence is TGTGCCAGCAGCTTAAGAACTCTCCGGGGGACTAGCACAGATACGCAGTATTTT. Encoded protein: CASSLRTLRGTSTDTQYF. This chain joins TRBV11-2 and TRBJ2-3, with D possibly being TRBD2 (6 bases). The V and J ends lost 2 bases and 0 bases respectively, with 18 bases between them. There are 18 residues in the CDR3. Germline assignment: CDR1 SGHAT and CDR2 FQNNGV.

The CDR3 reads CASKDPGVGGYTF. For the CDR3, the DNA is TGTGCCAGCAAAGACCCAGGGGTTGGTGGCTACACCTTC. The chain uses TRBV6-6 and TRBJ1-2, with D maybe TRBD1 (6 bases). The CDR3 is made up of 13 amino acids. V shed 7 bases and J shed 7 bases, with 16 bases lying between them. The germline gives CDR1 MNHNY, CDR2 SVGAGI (reference sequence).